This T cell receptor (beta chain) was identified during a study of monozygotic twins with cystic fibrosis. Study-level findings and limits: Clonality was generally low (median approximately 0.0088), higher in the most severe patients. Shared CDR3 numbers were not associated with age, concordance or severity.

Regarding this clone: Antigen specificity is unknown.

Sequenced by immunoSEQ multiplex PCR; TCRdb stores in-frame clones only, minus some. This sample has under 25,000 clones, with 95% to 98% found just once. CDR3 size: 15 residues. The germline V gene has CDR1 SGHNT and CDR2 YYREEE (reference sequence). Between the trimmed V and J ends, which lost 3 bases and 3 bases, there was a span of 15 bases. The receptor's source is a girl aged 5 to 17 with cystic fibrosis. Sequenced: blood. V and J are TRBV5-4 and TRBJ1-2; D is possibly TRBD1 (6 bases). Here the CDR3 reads CASSYGTRSDYGYTF. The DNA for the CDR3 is TGTGCCAGCAGCTACGGGACACGGAGCGACTATGGCTACACCTTC.